This entry features one TCR beta chain sequence. This clonotype registers as medium-sized (0.01 to 0.1%) by frequency; no count is noted. What this receptor recognizes is not known. To amplify TRB rearrangements, a touch-down multiplex PCR protocol was run with the TRB-A and TRB-B primer pools combined in a single tube. Illumina adapters and sample indices were attached to the amplicons through two consecutive PCR reactions using Phusion HS II polymerase. After gel purification with the NucleoSpin Gel and PCR Clean-up kit, the amplicons were quantified by Qubit and checked for quality on an Agilent 2100 Bioanalyzer. Sequencing of the libraries was done on an Illumina MiSeq with paired-end, single-indexed, 600-cycle runs. On the study's bioinformatics: MiXCR version 2.1.12, together with the default MiXCR reference library, was used to align and assemble the TRB reads. Each unique CDR3 nucleotide sequence defined a clone, and only productive sequences with at least two reads were analysed. Repertoire diversity was assessed with alpha-parameterized diversity profiles (alpha 0 to 5), including the Shannon (alpha 1) and Simpson (alpha 2) indices, which were computed with an R script. Combinatorial TRB VJ usage was calculated with the tcR package and was compared between cohorts by principal component analysis performed with ade4. TCRbeta CDR3s were clustered with GLIPH on cohort pairs matched by age and read depth, and cluster frequencies were compared by Wilcoxon test. After the reads were reprocessed by TCRdb, one entry was made per CDR3 protein sequence, with no DNA. The V and J calls shown here were made by TCRdb, not taken from the authors' results. This specimen's table enumerates some 8,000 distinct CDR3 sequences. Under 30% of the sample comes from the top ten.

TRB amplification used about 250 ng of peripheral blood genomic DNA, some 38,000 genome equivalents, per sample. The record originates from a study of T cell clusters in autoimmune cytopenias (dated by TCRdb to between 2018 and 2021). Background on the whole study: The median TRB sequencing depth was around 49,000 reads per sample, and the median number of distinct TRB clonotypes was around 2,300 per sample. Alongside healthy, CLL and autoimmune hepatitis controls, autoimmune cytopenia patients had their peripheral blood TRB and IGH repertoires sequenced at active disease and again during treatment follow-up. The goal of the study was to determine whether autoimmune cytopenia patients have a disease-specific immune repertoire signature that could serve as a blood-based biomarker.

The research as a whole found: About 3-fold more exclusive TRB clusters were observed in healthy donors than in active autoimmune hepatitis patients, consistent with an autoimmunity-wide signature. TRB repertoire shifts, with less even repertoires in secondary cytopenia and CLL, mostly reflected lymphoma bias rather than autoimmunity. GLIPH results suggested that primary autoimmune cytopenia patients were missing physiological T cell clusters, with 51 clusters found only in healthy donors compared with about 16 found only in patients. In the comparison of secondary cytopenia with CLL, the cluster-lack signature was not observed, apparently because the dominant lymphoma-associated repertoire masked the signature. The T cell clusters were only ever defined in silico, so experimental validation of their functional role was still needed.

CDR1 is given as LNHNV and CDR2 as YYDKDF, both from the germline V gene (reference sequence). The CDR3 contains 16 residues, cysteine and phenylalanine counted. The DNA sequence is not available. Here the chain combines TRBV15 and TRBJ1-6. Material for sequencing was peripheral blood. The sequence was obtained from a human donor with an autoimmune cytopenia or autoimmune hepatitis (not recorded which). The CDR3 here reads CATSRQSVGSNSPLHF.